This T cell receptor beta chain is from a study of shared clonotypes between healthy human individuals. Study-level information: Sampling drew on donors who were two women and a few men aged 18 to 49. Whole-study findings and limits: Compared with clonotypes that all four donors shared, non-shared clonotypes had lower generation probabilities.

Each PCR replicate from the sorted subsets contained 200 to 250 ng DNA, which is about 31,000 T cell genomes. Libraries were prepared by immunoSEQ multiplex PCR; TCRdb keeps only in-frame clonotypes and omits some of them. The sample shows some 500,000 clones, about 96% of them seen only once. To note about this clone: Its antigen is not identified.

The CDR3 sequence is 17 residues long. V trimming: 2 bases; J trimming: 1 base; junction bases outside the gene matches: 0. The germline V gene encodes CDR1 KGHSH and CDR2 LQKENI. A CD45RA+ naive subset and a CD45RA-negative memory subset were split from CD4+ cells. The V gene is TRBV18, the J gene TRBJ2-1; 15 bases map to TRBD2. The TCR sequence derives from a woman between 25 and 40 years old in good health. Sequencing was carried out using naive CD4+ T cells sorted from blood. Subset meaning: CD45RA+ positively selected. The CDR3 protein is CASSPGLAGGSYNEQFF. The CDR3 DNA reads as TGTGCCAGCTCACCAGGACTAGCGGGAGGGTCCTACAATGAGCAGTTCTTC.